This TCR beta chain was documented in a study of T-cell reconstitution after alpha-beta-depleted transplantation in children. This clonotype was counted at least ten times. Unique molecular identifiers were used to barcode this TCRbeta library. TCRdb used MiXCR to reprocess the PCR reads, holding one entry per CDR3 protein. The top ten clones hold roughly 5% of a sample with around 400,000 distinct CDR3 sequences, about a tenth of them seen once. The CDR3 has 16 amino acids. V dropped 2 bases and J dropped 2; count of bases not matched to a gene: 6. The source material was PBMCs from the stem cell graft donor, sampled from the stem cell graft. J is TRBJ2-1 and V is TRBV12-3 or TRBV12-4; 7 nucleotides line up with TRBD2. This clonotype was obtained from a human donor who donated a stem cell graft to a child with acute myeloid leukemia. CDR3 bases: TGTGCCAGCAGTTTATCGGGCGGGAGCGCCTACAATGAGCAGTTCTTC. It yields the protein CASSLSGGSAYNEQFF.